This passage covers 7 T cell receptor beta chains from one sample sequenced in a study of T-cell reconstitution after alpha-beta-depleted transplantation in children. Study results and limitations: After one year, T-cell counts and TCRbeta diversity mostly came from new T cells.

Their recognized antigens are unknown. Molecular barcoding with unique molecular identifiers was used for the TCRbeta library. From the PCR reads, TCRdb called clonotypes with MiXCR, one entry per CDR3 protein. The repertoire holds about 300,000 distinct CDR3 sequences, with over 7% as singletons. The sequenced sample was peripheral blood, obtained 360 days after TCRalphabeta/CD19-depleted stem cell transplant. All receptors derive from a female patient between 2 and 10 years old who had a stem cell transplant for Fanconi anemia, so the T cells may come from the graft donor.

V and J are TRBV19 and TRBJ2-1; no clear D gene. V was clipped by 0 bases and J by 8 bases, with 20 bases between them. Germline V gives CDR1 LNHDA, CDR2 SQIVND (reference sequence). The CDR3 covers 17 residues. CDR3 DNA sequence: TGTGCCAGTAGTATAGACTCGGCGAGCTTCAAGGCCGATGAGCAGTTCTTC. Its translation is CASSIDSASFKADEQFF.

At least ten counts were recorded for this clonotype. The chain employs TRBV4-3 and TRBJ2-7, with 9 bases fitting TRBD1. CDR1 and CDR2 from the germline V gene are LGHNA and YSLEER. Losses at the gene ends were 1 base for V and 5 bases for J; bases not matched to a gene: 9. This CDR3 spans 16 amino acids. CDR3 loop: CASSQGNRTGEDEQYV. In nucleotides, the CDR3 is TGCGCCAGCAGCCAAGGAAACAGGACAGGGGAGGACGAGCAGTACGTC.

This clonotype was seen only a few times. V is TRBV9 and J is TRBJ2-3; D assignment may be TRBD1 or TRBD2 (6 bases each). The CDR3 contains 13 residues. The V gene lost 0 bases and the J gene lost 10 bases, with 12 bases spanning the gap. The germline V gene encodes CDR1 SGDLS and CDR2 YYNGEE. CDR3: CASSVDGGLAQYF. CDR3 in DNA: TGTGCCAGCAGCGTAGATGGGGGGCTGGCGCAGTATTTT.

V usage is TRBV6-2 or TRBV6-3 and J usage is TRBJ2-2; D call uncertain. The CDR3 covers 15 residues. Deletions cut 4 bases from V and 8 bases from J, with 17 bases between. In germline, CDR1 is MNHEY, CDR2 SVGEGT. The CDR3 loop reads CASSSPWRSLGELFF. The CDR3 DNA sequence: TGTGCCAGCAGTTCCCCCTGGCGGAGCCTTGGGGAGCTGTTTTTT.

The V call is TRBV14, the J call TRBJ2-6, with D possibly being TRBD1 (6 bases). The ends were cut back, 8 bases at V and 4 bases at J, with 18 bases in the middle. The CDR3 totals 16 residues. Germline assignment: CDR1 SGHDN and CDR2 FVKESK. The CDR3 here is CASQGRRILGANVLTF. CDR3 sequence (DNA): TGTGCCAGCCAGGGGCGGAGGATCCTGGGGGCCAACGTCCTGACTTTC.

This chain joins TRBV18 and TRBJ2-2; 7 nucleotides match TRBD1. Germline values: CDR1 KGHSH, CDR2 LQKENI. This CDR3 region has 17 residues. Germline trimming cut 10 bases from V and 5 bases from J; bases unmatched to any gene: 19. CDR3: CATTLSEQGTGTGELFF. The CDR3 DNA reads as TGTGCCACCACACTATCGGAACAGGGGACGGGAACCGGGGAGCTGTTTTTT.

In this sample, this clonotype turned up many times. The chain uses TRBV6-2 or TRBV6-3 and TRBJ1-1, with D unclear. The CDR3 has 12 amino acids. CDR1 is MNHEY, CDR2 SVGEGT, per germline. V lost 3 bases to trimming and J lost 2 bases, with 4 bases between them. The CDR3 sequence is CASSYYNTEAFF. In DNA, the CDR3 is TGTGCCAGCAGTTATTACAACACTGAAGCTTTCTTT.